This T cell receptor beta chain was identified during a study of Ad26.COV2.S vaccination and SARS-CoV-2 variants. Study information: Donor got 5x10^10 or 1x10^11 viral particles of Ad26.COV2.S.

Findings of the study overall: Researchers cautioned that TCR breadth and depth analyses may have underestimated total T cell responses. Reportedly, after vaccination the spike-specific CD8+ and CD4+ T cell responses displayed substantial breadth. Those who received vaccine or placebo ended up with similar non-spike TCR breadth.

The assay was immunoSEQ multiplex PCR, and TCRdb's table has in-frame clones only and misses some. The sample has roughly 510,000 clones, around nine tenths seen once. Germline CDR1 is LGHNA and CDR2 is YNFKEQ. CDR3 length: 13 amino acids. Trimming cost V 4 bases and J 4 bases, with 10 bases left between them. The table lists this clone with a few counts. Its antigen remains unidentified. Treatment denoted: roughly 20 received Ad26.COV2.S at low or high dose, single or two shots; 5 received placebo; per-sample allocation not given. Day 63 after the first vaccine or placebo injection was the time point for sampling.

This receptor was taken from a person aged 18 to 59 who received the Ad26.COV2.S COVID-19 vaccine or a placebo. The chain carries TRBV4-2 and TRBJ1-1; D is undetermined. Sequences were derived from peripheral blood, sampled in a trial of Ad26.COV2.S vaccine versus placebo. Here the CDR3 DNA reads TGTGCCAGCAGCCCCACAGATTTCACTGAAGCTTTCTTT. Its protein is CASSPTDFTEAFF.